This T cell receptor (beta chain) was obtained from a study of shared T cell receptors in the human thymus. This clone was seen a few times. Sequencing used immunoSEQ multiplex PCR; TCRdb keeps in-frame clones, though not all of them. The data hold 700,000 or so clones, with approximately 83% observed a single time. The CDR3 consists of 12 residues. Germline CDR1 is KGHSH and CDR2 is LQKENI. Trimming removed 6 bases from V and 9 bases from J, with 12 bases in between. Separately, the same data were catalogued under a study of human thymus T cells. That paper states: Resections that were taken during corrective heart surgery supplied the thymus tissue. Seemingly biased V and J gene usage marked thymic and blood repertoires. Related research found strongly overlapping thymic repertoires in unrelated individuals.

This sequence joins TRBV18 and TRBJ2-1, with D maybe TRBD2 (5 bases). Sequenced sample: thymocytes. The clonotype was recovered from a girl under three years old with a congenital heart defect. The CDR3 here is CASSPPGSEQFF. DNA of the CDR3: TGTGCCAGCTCGCCGCCGGGATCTGAGCAGTTCTTC. Variable domain in full (rest from reference TRBV18 and TRBJ2-1): NAGVMQNPRHLVRRRGQEARLRCSPMKGHSHVYWYRQLPEEGLKFMVYLQKENIIDESGMPKERFSAEFPKEGPSILRIQQVVRGDSAAYFCASSPPGSEQFFGPGTRLTVL.